This entry lists 15 T cell receptor beta chains sequenced from one sample in a study of blood T cells in healthy people across ages. Primers used in a second PCR of about 6 to 12 cycles were a sample-barcoded 5' primer and a J-beta primer mix. TCRdb recomputed calls from the 5' RACE reads with MiXCR, one row per CDR3 protein. The profile shows hundreds of thousands of distinct CDR3 sequences, about 47% of them singletons. Specimen: blood. The source of these receptors is a man older than 75 in good health.

This clonotype was found many times. V is TRBV4-3 and J is TRBJ2-7, with TRBD2 identical over 7 bases. Germline-derived CDR1 and CDR2 are LGHNA and YSLEER. The V and J ends lost 1 base and 4 bases, in that order; junction bases with no gene match: 7. The CDR3 sequence is 15 residues long. CDR3 sequence (DNA): TGCGCCAGCAGCCAAGTACTGGGGGAGGGGTACGAGCAGTACTTC. Its translation is CASSQVLGEGYEQYF.

The table lists this clonotype with a few counts. The DNA of the CDR3 is TGTGCCAGCAGCTTAGCTGGAGGGGACACAGATACGCAGTATTTT. It codes for CASSLAGGDTDTQYF. V gene TRBV7-2 combines with J gene TRBJ2-3; perhaps TRBD2 as D (6 bases). The length of the CDR3 is 15 residues. Germline V gene sequence: CDR1 SGHTA, CDR2 FQGNSA. V was clipped by 0 bases and J by 2 bases, with 9 bases between them.

V usage is TRBV5-5 and J usage is TRBJ2-3; 14 nucleotides line up with TRBD2. From germline, CDR1 is SGHKS and CDR2 YYEKEE (reference sequence). The CDR3 length is 18 residues. V dropped 2 bases and J dropped 3; count of bases not matched to a gene: 8. The CDR3 here is CASSFVPGLAGVTDTQYF. CDR3 coding DNA: TGTGCCAGCAGCTTTGTCCCGGGACTAGCGGGAGTGACAGATACGCAGTATTTT.

In this sample, this clonotype turned up many times. V is TRBV3-1 and J is TRBJ2-7; 13 bases map to TRBD2. V dropped 4 bases and J dropped 4; count of bases not matched to a gene: 7. This CDR3 is 16 amino acids long. Per germline, CDR1 LGHDT and CDR2 YNNKEL (reference sequence). As DNA, the CDR3 is TGTGCCAGCAGCCTAACGACTAGCGGGAGGACATACGAGCAGTACTTC. Protein product: CASSLTTSGRTYEQYF.

The genes are TRBV29-1 and TRBJ2-3; D may be TRBD1 (7 bases). The CDR3 is 14 residues long. CDR1 and CDR2 (germline): SQVTM, ANQGSEA. With 8 bases removed from V and 4 bases from J, the gap between germline ends came to 19 bases. CDR3 loop: CSSRQGTGADTQYF. The CDR3 DNA follows: TGCAGCTCTCGACAGGGTACGGGGGCAGATACGCAGTATTTT.

In this sample, this clonotype turned up a few times. The chain links TRBV12-3 or TRBV12-4 to TRBJ2-7, with D possibly being TRBD2 (6 bases). V was trimmed by 8 bases and J by 2 bases, leaving 13 bases between them. The CDR3 is made up of 13 amino acids. The CDR3 spells CASREQGAYEQYF. The CDR3 DNA sequence: TGTGCCAGCCGGGAGCAAGGGGCCTACGAGCAGTACTTC.

Comment on this clonotype: A read error may account for a junction end that differs from germline. The rearrangement joins TRBV11-2 to TRBJ2-6, with D perhaps matching TRBD1 (5 bases). The germline V gene encodes CDR1 SGHAT and CDR2 FQNNGV. The CDR3 has 16 residues. This CDR3 is CASSFSGVSGASVLTF. CDR3 coding DNA: TGTGCCAGCAGCTTCTCGGGCGTCTCTGGGGCCAGCGTCCTGACTTTC.

The chain combines TRBV12-3 or TRBV12-4 with TRBJ2-4; 8 bases map to TRBD2. The CDR3 is 15 amino acids. J was trimmed by 3 bases and V by 3 bases; bases with no gene match: 4. For the CDR3, the DNA is TGTGCCAGCAGTTTGACCGGGAGGGACAAAAACATTCAGTACTTC. It translates to CASSLTGRDKNIQYF.

A few counts support this clonotype. The V and J genes are TRBV5-6 and TRBJ2-7; tentative D call: TRBD2 (5 bases). The ends were cut back, 4 bases at V and 0 bases at J, with 14 bases in the middle. CDR1 is SGHDT and CDR2 is YYEEEE in the germline V gene. The CDR3 spans 15 residues. Here the CDR3 DNA reads TGTGCCAGCAGCCTCCTCGCGGGTCACTCCTACGAGCAGTACTTC. Translated, it gives CASSLLAGHSYEQYF.

The CDR3 DNA reads TGTGCCAGCAGCGGACTTGGGCAGGACGGAACAGATACGCAGTATTTT. Its translation is CASSGLGQDGTDTQYF. The chain recombines TRBV6-5 with TRBJ2-3, with a tentative D call TRBD2 (5 bases). V was clipped by 6 bases and J by 3 bases, with 19 bases between them. Per germline, CDR1 MNHEY and CDR2 SVGAGI. CDR3 size: 16 residues.

The gene calls are TRBV9 and TRBJ2-6; D ambiguous. The CDR3 loop spans 16 amino acids. V lost 2 bases and J 0 bases, leaving 9 bases between the germline ends. From germline, CDR1 is SGDLS and CDR2 YYNGEE. CDR3 nucleotide sequence: TGTGCCAGCAGCGTGCTGACTGGCTCTGGGGCCAACGTCCTGACTTTC. Protein product: CASSVLTGSGANVLTF. The full variable domain, rest sourced from reference TRBV9 and TRBJ2-6, is DSGVTQTPKHLITATGQRVTLRCSPRSGDLSVYWYQQSLDQGLQFLIQYYNGEERAKGNILERFSAQQFPDLHSELNLSSLELGDSALYFCASSVLTGSGANVLTFGAGSRLTVL.

This clonotype was observed a few times. The chain recombines TRBV7-3 with TRBJ2-1, with D possibly TRBD2 on 6 matching bases. The germline gives CDR1 SGHTA, CDR2 FQGTGA. Trimming removed 4 bases at V and 9 bases at J, with 16 bases between. The CDR3 spans 14 residues. CDR3 sequence reads: CASSYQTSKGEQFF. In DNA form, the CDR3 reads TGTGCCAGCAGCTATCAGACTAGTAAGGGTGAGCAGTTCTTC.

This chain links TRBV3-1 with TRBJ2-2; no reliable D call. Germline CDR1 is LGHDT and CDR2 is YNNKEL (reference sequence). Trimming removed 1 base from V and 4 bases from J, with 10 bases in between. This CDR3 comprises 15 residues. The CDR3 region is CASSQVPWGTGELFF. CDR3 nucleotides: TGTGCCAGCAGCCAAGTTCCTTGGGGCACCGGGGAGCTGTTTTTT.

The chain uses TRBV2 and TRBJ1-5; D unclear. V lost 7 bases, J lost 4 bases, and 11 bases lay in between. The CDR3 loop spans 13 amino acids. Germline V gene lookup returns CDR1 SNHLY and CDR2 FYNNEI. The CDR3 is CASMTEGNQPQHF. The CDR3 coding sequence is TGTGCCAGCATGACGGAAGGGAATCAGCCCCAGCATTTT. Full variable domain (missing parts from reference TRBV2 and TRBJ1-5): EPEVTQTPSHQVTQMGQEVILRCVPISNHLYFYWYRQILGQKVEFLVSFYNNEISEKSEIFDDQFSVERPDGSNFTLKIRSTKLEDSAMYFCASMTEGNQPQHFGDGTRLSIL.

The genes are TRBV5-1 and TRBJ1-2, with a possible D match to TRBD1 (5 bases). Trimming left V 4 bases short and J 4 bases short, with 20 bases between. The CDR3 covers 16 residues. Germline V gene sequence: CDR1 SGHRS, CDR2 YFSETQ. The CDR3 region is CASSPSSTGGSYGYTF. As DNA, the CDR3 is TGCGCCAGCAGCCCTTCTTCTACGGGGGGTAGCTATGGCTACACCTTC.